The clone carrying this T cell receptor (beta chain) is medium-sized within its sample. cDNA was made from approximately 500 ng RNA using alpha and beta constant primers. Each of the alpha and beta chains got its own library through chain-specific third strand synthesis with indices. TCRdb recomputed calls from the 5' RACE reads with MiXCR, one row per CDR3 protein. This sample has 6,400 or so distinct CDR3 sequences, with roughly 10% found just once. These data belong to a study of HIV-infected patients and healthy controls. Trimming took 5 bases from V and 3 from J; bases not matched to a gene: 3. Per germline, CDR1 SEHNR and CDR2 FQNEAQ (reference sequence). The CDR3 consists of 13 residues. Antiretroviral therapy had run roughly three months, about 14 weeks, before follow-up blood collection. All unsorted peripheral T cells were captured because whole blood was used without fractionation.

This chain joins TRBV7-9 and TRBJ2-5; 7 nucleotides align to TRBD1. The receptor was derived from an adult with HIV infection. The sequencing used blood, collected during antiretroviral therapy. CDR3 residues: CASSRGTEETQYF. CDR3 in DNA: TGTGCCAGCAGCCGAGGGACAGAAGAGACCCAGTACTTC.